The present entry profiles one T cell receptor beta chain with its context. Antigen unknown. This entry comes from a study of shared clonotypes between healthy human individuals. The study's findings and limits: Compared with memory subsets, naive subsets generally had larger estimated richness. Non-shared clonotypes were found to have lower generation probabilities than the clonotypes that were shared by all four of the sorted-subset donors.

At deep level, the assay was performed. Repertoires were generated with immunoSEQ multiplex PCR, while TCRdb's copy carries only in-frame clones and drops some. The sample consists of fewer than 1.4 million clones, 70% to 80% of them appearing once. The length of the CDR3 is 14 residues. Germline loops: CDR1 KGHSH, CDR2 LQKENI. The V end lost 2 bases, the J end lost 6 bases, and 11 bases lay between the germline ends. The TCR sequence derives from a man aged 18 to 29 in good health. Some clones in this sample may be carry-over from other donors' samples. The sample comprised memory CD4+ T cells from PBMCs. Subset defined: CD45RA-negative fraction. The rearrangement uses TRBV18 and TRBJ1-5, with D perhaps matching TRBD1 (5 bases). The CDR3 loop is CASSPIGASQPQHF. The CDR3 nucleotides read TGTGCCAGCTCACCAATCGGGGCAAGTCAGCCCCAGCATTTT.